The 26 T cell receptor beta chains below were found in one sample sequenced in a study of cytomegalovirus exposure and HLA in healthy donors. The PCR used 60 Vbeta and 13 Jbeta primers. TCRdb's table, derived via immunoSEQ multiplex PCR, lists solely in-frame clones and lacks some. The sample has roughly 170,000 clones, around 82% seen once. Material: PBMCs. These receptors all come from a woman in her forties or fifties in good health and CMV-seropositive.

The genes are TRBV5-1 and TRBJ1-1, with a weak D call TRBD1 (6 bases). The CDR3 has 17 residues. Germline assignment: CDR1 SGHRS and CDR2 YFSETQ. V lost 3 bases and J 5 bases, leaving 23 bases between the germline ends. CDR3 coding DNA: TGCGCCAGCAGCTCAGTTGGGGGCTCAACCCCACCGACTGAAGCTTTCTTT. Its translation is CASSSVGGSTPPTEAFF.

The chain uses TRBV5-1 and TRBJ2-3; D remains unclear. Per germline, CDR1 SGHRS and CDR2 YFSETQ. V gave up 4 bases and J gave up 1 base, with 10 bases separating them. There are 14 residues in the CDR3. The CDR3 DNA reads TGCGCCAGCAGCCCGGTCGTTGGCACAGATACGCAGTATTTT. This codes for CASSPVVGTDTQYF.

The chain is built from TRBV5-4 and TRBJ2-2; 9 nucleotides agree with TRBD2. Germline CDR1 reads SGHNT; CDR2 reads YYREEE (reference sequence). With V trimmed by 10 bases and J by 1 base, 5 bases remained unmatched. The CDR3 covers 14 residues. In nucleotides, the CDR3 is TGTGCCGGCAAACTAGCGGGGAACACCGGGGAGCTGTTTTTT. As protein: CAGKLAGNTGELFF.

This clone was counted only a few times. The chain uses TRBV5-1 and TRBJ2-7; D is undetermined. Germline assignment: CDR1 SGHRS and CDR2 YFSETQ. The CDR3 is 13 amino acids. V was clipped by 0 bases and J by 5 bases, with 9 bases between them. The CDR3 loop reads CASSLEAADEQYF. The CDR3 DNA sequence: TGCGCCAGCAGCTTGGAGGCGGCGGACGAGCAGTACTTC.

The rearrangement links TRBV29-1 to TRBJ2-5; perhaps TRBD2 as D (6 bases). The CDR3 length is 21 residues. Germline lookup yields CDR1 SQVTM and CDR2 ANQGSEA. V was clipped by 1 base and J by 2 bases, with 32 bases between them. The CDR3 sequence is CSVEVNNEDKTGTPPQETQYF. CDR3 nucleotides: TGCAGCGTTGAAGTAAACAACGAAGACAAAACCGGGACTCCTCCACAAGAGACCCAGTACTTC.

The rearrangement uses TRBV4-1 and TRBJ2-3, with 10 bases that match TRBD2. Per germline, CDR1 MGHRA and CDR2 YSYEKL. The CDR3 extends over 15 amino acids. Trimming removed 0 bases from V and 6 bases from J; junction bases left unmatched: 3. CDR3 residues: CASSQELAGFDTQYF. In nucleotides, the CDR3 is TGCGCCAGCAGCCAAGAACTAGCGGGGTTTGATACGCAGTATTTT.

This clone was found once. The rearrangement joins TRBV5-1 to TRBJ2-7; 12 bases agree with TRBD2. Germline CDR1 reads SGHRS; CDR2 reads YFSETQ. The trim removed 1 base at V and 6 bases at J, leaving 11 bases unmatched. The CDR3 totals 17 residues. The CDR3 protein is CASSLRLAGGPFGEQYF. The DNA of the CDR3 is TGCGCCAGCAGCTTGCGCCTAGCGGGGGGGCCTTTCGGCGAGCAGTACTTC.

This rearrangement joins TRBV2 to TRBJ1-5; perhaps TRBD1 as D (5 bases). V was trimmed by 4 bases and J by 1 base, leaving 11 bases between them. This CDR3 has 15 amino acids. Germline CDR1 reads SNHLY; CDR2 reads FYNNEI. CDR3 sequence (DNA): TGTGCCAGCAGTGGAGTGACAGCGAGCAATCAGCCCCAGCATTTT. Translated, it gives CASSGVTASNQPQHF.

This clone showed up just a few times. V and J are TRBV18 and TRBJ1-5; TRBD1 matches 12 bases. Germline V gives CDR1 KGHSH, CDR2 LQKENI. The length of the CDR3 is 16 residues. With 4 bases clipped from V and 7 bases from J, the junction kept 8 bases outside the gene matches. CDR3 in amino acids: CASSQAGTGGGQPQHF. CDR3 sequence (DNA): TGTGCCAGCTCACAAGCCGGGACAGGGGGCGGACAGCCCCAGCATTTT.

The chain employs TRBV6-5 and TRBJ1-5; TRBD1 might be the D (6 bases). This CDR3 contains 15 residues. The V end was cut by 0 bases, the J end by 7 bases, with 13 bases between. Germline values: CDR1 MNHEY, CDR2 SVGAGI. In DNA, the CDR3 is TGTGCCAGCAGTTACTCGGCAGGGGATCAGCAGCCCCAGCATTTT. It translates to CASSYSAGDQQPQHF.

The chain uses TRBV5-1 and TRBJ2-2; weak D call: TRBD2 (5 bases). This CDR3 has 15 residues. V was shortened by 3 bases and J by 5 bases, with 14 bases between the two germline ends. From germline, CDR1 is SGHRS and CDR2 YFSETQ. The CDR3 bases are TGCGCCAGCAGCTCCGTCGGAGCGGCTACCGGGGAGCTGTTTTTT. This translates into CASSSVGAATGELFF.

This chain joins TRBV7-9 and TRBJ1-2, with D possibly matching TRBD1 (5 bases). Germline V CDR1 and CDR2: SEHNR, FQNEAQ (reference sequence). V was pared by 5 bases and J by 8 bases, with 21 bases between. The CDR3 extends over 15 amino acids. Here the CDR3 reads CASSLDLGGRVGYTF. CDR3 nucleotides: TGTGCCAGCAGCCTTGATCTCGGGGGAAGAGTGGGCTACACCTTC.

The chain employs TRBV6-5 and TRBJ2-7; possible D gene TRBD1, 5 bases. V was clipped by 2 bases and J by 12 bases, with 20 bases between them. The CDR3 runs 14 residues. Germline-derived CDR1 and CDR2 are MNHEY and SVGAGI. The CDR3 reads CASSYTRLDSLRYF. For the CDR3, the DNA is TGTGCCAGCAGTTACACTCGATTAGACAGCCTGAGGTACTTC.

J is TRBJ1-2 and V is TRBV11-2; D perhaps matches TRBD1 (5 bases). V was clipped by 0 bases and J by 6 bases, with 20 bases between them. This CDR3 region has 17 residues. Germline CDR1 reads SGHAT; CDR2 reads FQNNGV. CDR3 loop: CASSLDRPGPSRDGYTF. Here the CDR3 DNA reads TGTGCCAGCAGCTTAGACCGTCCAGGCCCCTCCAGGGATGGCTACACCTTC.

As regards this clone: This CDR3 is also generated by other DNA sequences in the sample. V usage is TRBV5-4 and J usage is TRBJ2-7; D may be TRBD1 (6 bases). Germline V gene data show CDR1 as SGHNT and CDR2 as YYREEE (reference sequence). V lost 4 bases, J lost 4 bases, and 12 bases lay in between. This CDR3 is 13 amino acids long. The CDR3 nucleotides read TGTGCCAGCAGCCCTAATCAGGGGTACGAGCAGTACTTC. Protein product: CASSPNQGYEQYF. The full variable domain, in which reference TRBV5-4 and TRBJ2-7 provide the parts outside the CDR3, is ETGVTQSPTHLIKTRGQQVTLRCSSQSGHNTVSWYQQALGQGPQFIFQYYREEENGRGNFPPRFSGLQFPNYSSELNVNALELDDSALYLCASSPNQGYEQYFGPGTRLTVT.

The chain links TRBV5-1 to TRBJ2-3; weak D call: TRBD1 (6 bases). V was pared by 4 bases and J by 2 bases, with 20 bases between. Looked up from germline, CDR1 is SGHRS and CDR2 is YFSETQ. The CDR3 spans 17 residues. The CDR3 bases are TGCGCCAGCAGCCTTTACCTACCAGGGGTGGCCACAGATACGCAGTATTTT. This sequence encodes CASSLYLPGVATDTQYF. Together with reference TRBV5-1 and TRBJ2-3, the CDR3 gives the full variable domain: KAGVTQTPRYLIKTRGQQVTLSCSPISGHRSVSWYQQTPGQGLQFLFEYFSETQRNKGNFPGRFSGRQFSNSRSEMNVSTLELGDSALYLCASSLYLPGVATDTQYFGPGTRLTVL.

J is TRBJ2-7 and V is TRBV6-5, with D perhaps matching TRBD2 (6 bases). The CDR3 totals 13 residues. Germline-derived CDR1 and CDR2 are MNHEY and SVGAGI. Trimming left V 7 bases short and J 0 bases short, with 10 bases between. As DNA, the CDR3 is TGTGCCAGCAAATCCGGGGGCTCCTACGAGCAGTACTTC. The encoded protein is CASKSGGSYEQYF.

This chain uses TRBV10-3 with TRBJ1-2; 10 bases are a match to TRBD1. Germline V gene data show CDR1 as ENHRY and CDR2 as SYGVKD. The CDR3 is made up of 13 amino acids. Unmatched junction bases numbered 4, after V lost 6 bases and J lost 6 bases. Here the CDR3 reads CAIRSDRGDGYTF. The DNA for the CDR3 is TGTGCCATCAGATCGGACAGGGGGGATGGCTACACCTTC.

The gene calls are TRBV5-1 and TRBJ1-1; 8 nucleotides align to TRBD1. The germline V gene has CDR1 SGHRS and CDR2 YFSETQ. This CDR3 has 13 residues. The trim removed 4 bases at V and 4 bases at J, leaving 3 bases unmatched. For the CDR3, the DNA is TGCGCCAGCAGCGGACAGGGCGGCACTGAAGCTTTCTTT. Translated, it gives CASSGQGGTEAFF.

This sequence joins TRBV11-3 and TRBJ2-3, with D hard to call. The V and J ends lost 1 base and 0 bases respectively, with 11 bases between them. CDR1 and CDR2 (germline): SGHNT, YENEEA. The CDR3 contains 16 residues. CDR3 bases: TGTGCCAGCAGCTTAGGACAATCCCCAAGCACAGATACGCAGTATTTT. This encodes CASSLGQSPSTDTQYF.

V and J are TRBV19 and TRBJ2-7, with D perhaps matching TRBD1 (7 bases). CDR3 length: 15 residues. Trimming pared 6 bases from V and 4 bases from J, leaving 19 bases between. In germline, CDR1 is LNHDA, CDR2 SQIVND (reference sequence). For the CDR3, the DNA is TGTGCCAGTAGGATGCGGGACAGCAATCCATACGAGCAGTACTTC. This gives the protein CASRMRDSNPYEQYF.

The genes are TRBV21-1 and TRBJ1-5; no DNA check was done on the table's D call, TRBD1. TRBV21-1 is tagged as a pseudogene. The CDR3 covers 19 residues. The CDR3, as DNA: TGTGCCAGCAGCAAAACCGGGACAGGAGGCCGGCGGGGATATCAGCCCCAGCATTTT. Translating gives CASSKTGTGGRRGYQPQHF.

A few counts support this clone. The J gene is TRBJ1-6, the V gene TRBV6-1; D unclear. The germline CDR1 and CDR2 sequences are MNHNS and SASEGT. Trimming took off 1 base at V and 5 bases at J, with 12 bases between the two ends. The CDR3 extends over 16 amino acids. The CDR3 DNA sequence: TGTGCCAGCAGTGAAGAAGTGGGCAGGAATAATTCACCCCTCCACTTT. Protein sequence: CASSEEVGRNNSPLHF.

The sample holds one count of this clone. The chain combines TRBV2 with TRBJ1-6; a possible D gene is TRBD1 (6 bases). The germline gives CDR1 SNHLY, CDR2 FYNNEI. The CDR3 sequence is 15 residues long. The germline V and J ends were trimmed by 4 bases and 4 bases, with 11 bases remaining between them. The CDR3 DNA sequence: TGTGCCAGCAGTGCCGGCAGGGGATATAATTCACCCCTCCACTTT. It specifies CASSAGRGYNSPLHF.

In its sample, this clone was seen a few times. The chain recombines TRBV6-1 with TRBJ2-1, with D perhaps matching TRBD2 (6 bases). The V and J ends lost 8 bases and 4 bases respectively, with 12 bases between them. CDR1 is MNHNS and CDR2 is SASEGT in the germline V gene. CDR3 length: 13 residues. The CDR3 is CASSSGLYNEQFF. DNA of the CDR3: TGTGCCAGCTCCTCGGGACTTTACAATGAGCAGTTCTTC.

The chain links TRBV27 to TRBJ2-5; D perhaps matches TRBD2 (6 bases). The J call may be wrong; the DNA end is better matched by TRBJ2-7. The CDR3 has 13 residues. CDR1 is MNHEY and CDR2 is SMNVEV in the germline V gene (reference sequence). In DNA form, the CDR3 reads TGTGCCAGCAGTGGTGGGACTTCCTACGAGCAGTACTTC. It specifies CASSGGTSYEQYF.